This TCR beta chain is from a study of blood T cell repertoires in COVID-19. Study context: Sites across the United States, Italy and Spain contributed samples from acute and convalescent COVID-19. In each case, the material was cDNA or gDNA derived from T cells, B-cell-depleted T cells, or PBMCs.

There are 16 residues in the CDR3. Germline CDR1 and CDR2: LGHNA and YSLEER. Between the trimmed V and J ends, which lost 3 bases and 5 bases, there was a span of 16 bases. The repertoire was sequenced with immunoSEQ multiplex PCR; TCRdb's copy has only in-frame clones and lacks some. The sample lists about 180,000 clones; more than 75% were seen once. The V gene is TRBV4-3, the J gene TRBJ1-4; possible D gene TRBD1, 6 bases. Sample: peripheral blood. The clonotype comes from a person aged 70 to 79 with COVID-19, enrolled during active disease. The CDR3 bases are TGCGCCAGCAGCCACCAAACCACGGGGGGCAATGAAAAACTGTTTTTT. Its protein product is CASSHQTTGGNEKLFF.